This T cell receptor (beta chain) was sequenced for a study of a mutant IDH1 vaccine in newly diagnosed glioma. Looking at the study overall: Treated individuals were 62.5% male and roughly 40% female, averaging about 40 years of age. The earlier regimen, radiotherapy, temozolomide, or both, was most often both. Study results and caveats: Vaccine-induced responses were seen in about 93% of patients, spanning several MHC alleles.

Sample time point: baseline, week 1 (first vaccination visit). Treatment noted: pre-vaccination baseline after standard-of-care therapy. Each tumor in the donors was a new WHO grade 3 or 4 astrocytoma, IDH1-mutant and ATRX-lost. Sequenced by immunoSEQ multiplex PCR; TCRdb stores in-frame clones only, minus some. The sample lists under 90,000 clones, 79% occurring once. As concerns this clone: Its antigen remains unknown.

V dropped 2 bases and J dropped 1; count of bases not matched to a gene: 4. Germline V CDR1 and CDR2: SGHTA, FQGNSA. The CDR3 extends over 16 amino acids. The V call is TRBV7-2, the J call TRBJ2-3; 9 nucleotides agree with TRBD2. This TCR came from a man in his fifties or sixties with glioma. Sequencing used PBMCs, obtained from a glioma patient treated with radiotherapy, temozolomide or both. CDR3 nucleotides: TGTGCCAGCAGCTTATGGGCTAGCGGGGGCACAGATACGCAGTATTTT. This codes for CASSLWASGGTDTQYF.